These 7 T cell receptor beta chains came from one sample sequenced in a study of Ad26.COV2.S vaccination and SARS-CoV-2 variants. Produced via immunoSEQ multiplex PCR; TCRdb's table is partial and in-frame only. The sample contains more than 300,000 clones, roughly 89% of which appear only once. Indicated treatment: around 19 received Ad26.COV2.S at low or high dose, single or two shots; about 5 received placebo; per-sample allocation not given. Following the first vaccine or placebo injection, samples were taken on day 63. The source was peripheral blood, collected in a trial of Ad26.COV2.S vaccine versus placebo. The receptor set was obtained from a person between 18 and 65 years old who received the Ad26.COV2.S COVID-19 vaccine or a placebo.

This chain connects TRBV12-3 or TRBV12-4 to TRBJ2-7; D is unclear. This CDR3 has 12 amino acids. Trimming took off 6 bases at V and 2 bases at J, with 8 bases between the two ends. The CDR3 nucleotides read TGTGCCAGCAGCTTTTACGCCTACGAGCAGTACTTC. Translating it yields CASSFYAYEQYF.

The chain links TRBV5-5 to TRBJ2-5, with 12 bases aligning to TRBD2. This CDR3 comprises 15 residues. V shed 4 bases, J shed 2 bases, and the junction held 3 bases outside the gene matches. From germline, CDR1 is SGHKS and CDR2 YYEKEE (reference sequence). In DNA, the CDR3 is TGTGCCAGCAGCCCACTAGCGGGGGGTCAAGAGACCCAGTACTTC. As protein: CASSPLAGGQETQYF.

The chain is built from TRBV2 and TRBJ2-1; TRBD2 aligns across 13 bases. There are 19 residues in the CDR3. The J segment lost 5 bases and the V segment lost 5 bases, leaving 15 bases of the junction unmatched. Germline V gene sequence: CDR1 SNHLY, CDR2 FYNNEI. The CDR3 DNA follows: TGTGCCAGCAGTCTGAGTCGGACTAGCGGGGGAGGAGGACACAATGAGCAGTTCTTC. As protein: CASSLSRTSGGGGHNEQFF.

The chain couples TRBV6-5 to TRBJ2-2, with 10 bases aligning to TRBD1. Germline V CDR1 and CDR2: MNHEY, SVGAGI. V trimming: 4 bases; J trimming: 7 bases; junction bases outside the gene matches: 9. This CDR3 is built from 16 residues. CDR3 region: CASSSTRDRGGGELFF. DNA for the CDR3: TGTGCCAGCAGTTCTACCCGGGACAGGGGAGGCGGGGAGCTGTTTTTT.

V gene TRBV13 combines with J gene TRBJ2-6; D gene unclear. Trimming stripped 4 bases from V and 0 bases from J, with 19 bases between. Germline-derived CDR1 and CDR2 are PRHDT and FYEKMQ (reference sequence). The length of the CDR3 is 19 residues. In DNA form, the CDR3 reads TGTGCCAGCAGCTCCCTCCGACAACCAATTCGCTCTGGGGCCAACGTCCTGACTTTC. Protein sequence: CASSSLRQPIRSGANVLTF.

The gene calls are TRBV11-2 and TRBJ1-2; no reliable D call. The CDR3 is 15 residues long. CDR1 and CDR2 from the germline V gene are SGHAT and FQNNGV. V lost 1 base and J lost 0, with 9 bases in between. The CDR3 loop is CASSLVAGTNYGYTF. The CDR3 region has the DNA TGTGCCAGCAGCTTAGTCGCCGGTACTAACTATGGCTACACCTTC.

This chain joins TRBV29-1 and TRBJ1-2; possible D gene TRBD1, 5 bases. The CDR3 has 12 amino acids. Germline V gene sequence: CDR1 SQVTM, CDR2 ANQGSEA. The V gene lost 4 bases and the J gene lost 7 bases, with 13 bases spanning the gap. The chain's CDR3 is CSVAAGPLGYTF. CDR3 sequence (DNA): TGCAGCGTTGCTGCGGGACCACTTGGCTACACCTTC.